Listed below are T cell receptor beta chains from one sample, sequenced in a study of T cell responses to AZD1222 COVID-19 vaccine. TCRdb keeps only in-frame clones here, not all; method: immunoSEQ multiplex PCR. The sample contains some 150,000 clones, 85% to 90% of which appear only once. The specimen was peripheral blood, collected 28 days after the second AZD1222 dose. The receptor source for this set is an adult who received the AZD1222 COVID-19 vaccine. The CDR3 runs from the conserved cysteine through the conserved F or W. Fields, in order: D gene, J gene, clone size, V gene, CDR3 protein, CDR3 DNA. D genes are given only for firm matches. Expanded clones are given a class, and other clones once, few, many or no size at all.

>.|TRBJ2-3|.|TRBV5-1
CASSGPAKDTQYF
TGCGCCAGCAGCGGCCCGGCGAAAGATACGCAGTATTTT
>.|TRBJ1-2|.|TRBV6-6
CASSYPDTSYGYTF
TGTGCCAGCAGTTACCCAGATACCAGCTATGGCTACACCTTC
>TRBD1|TRBJ2-7|.|TRBV9
CASSVASGGRLDEQYF
TGTGCCAGCAGCGTAGCGTCAGGGGGCCGATTGGACGAGCAGTACTTC
>.|TRBJ2-1|once|TRBV4-1
CASSQDRASYNEQFF
TGCGCCAGCAGCCAAGATAGGGCGAGCTACAATGAGCAGTTCTTC
>.|TRBJ2-5|.|TRBV2
CASNGRIGETQYF
TGTGCCAGCAACGGCCGCATCGGAGAGACCCAGTACTTC
>TRBD1|TRBJ1-4|.|TRBV7-2
CASSLQGQGGEKLFF
TGTGCCAGCAGCCTCCAGGGACAGGGTGGGGAAAAACTGTTTTTT
>.|TRBJ1-1|.|TRBV12-3/TRBV12-4
CASSTTRNTEAFF
TGTGCCAGCAGTACGACTCGAAACACTGAAGCTTTCTTT
>.|TRBJ1-2|.|TRBV29-1
CSASPDNYGYTF
TGCAGCGCCTCTCCAGATAACTATGGCTACACCTTC
>TRBD2|TRBJ2-1|.|TRBV9
CASSVVLAGVVNEQFF
TGTGCCAGCAGCGTGGTACTAGCGGGAGTAGTCAATGAGCAGTTCTTC
>.|TRBJ1-1|.|TRBV16
CASSQWQGGPEAFF
TGTGCCAGCAGCCAATGGCAGGGTGGGCCTGAAGCTTTCTTT
>.|TRBJ2-7|once|TRBV4-2
CASSQDLSYEQYF
TGTGCCAGCAGCCAAGATCTAAGCTACGAGCAGTACTTC
>TRBD2|TRBJ2-3|.|TRBV7-2
CASSLVVAGAGTQYF
TGTGCCAGCAGCTTAGTGGTAGCGGGGGCCGGTACGCAGTATTTT
>TRBD1|TRBJ2-2|.|TRBV19
CASSITGTGTNTGELFF
TGTGCCAGTAGTATTACTGGGACAGGGACGAACACCGGGGAGCTGTTTTTT
>TRBD1|TRBJ1-1|.|TRBV6-5
CASSSGQGATEAFF
TGTGCCAGCAGTTCGGGACAGGGGGCCACTGAAGCTTTCTTT
>TRBD2|TRBJ2-1|.|TRBV30
CAWSHGASGGGNEQFF
TGTGCCTGGTCCCACGGGGCTAGCGGGGGGGGAAATGAGCAGTTCTTC
>.|TRBJ2-7|.|TRBV18
CASSPPGSAGTYEQYF
TGTGCCAGCTCACCACCGGGTTCTGCGGGTACCTACGAGCAGTACTTC
>.|TRBJ2-1|.|TRBV30
CAWSVFGGRNEQFF
TGTGCCTGGAGTGTTTTTGGGGGGCGGAATGAGCAGTTCTTC
>.|TRBJ1-5|.|TRBV28
CASRGRRWTSNQPQHF
TGTGCCAGCAGAGGCCGTAGATGGACCAGCAATCAGCCCCAGCATTTT
>TRBD1|TRBJ2-7|.|TRBV30
CAWSGSRTGGRGRVLSYEQYF
TGTGCCTGGAGCGGCAGCAGGACAGGGGGCCGTGGGCGGGTACTTTCCTACGAGCAGTACTTC
>.|TRBJ1-2|.|TRBV12-3/TRBV12-4
CASSFGGRDGYTF
TGTGCCAGCAGTTTCGGAGGGAGGGATGGCTACACCTTC
>.|TRBJ2-2|.|TRBV18
CASSPQNTGELFF
TGTGCCAGCTCACCACAGAACACCGGGGAGCTGTTTTTT
>.|TRBJ1-5|.|TRBV4-1
CASSQSQGLNQPQHF
TGCGCCAGCAGCCAATCCCAGGGTTTGAATCAGCCCCAGCATTTT
>TRBD2|TRBJ2-1|.|TRBV27
CASSLRTSGGNEQFF
TGTGCCAGCAGTTTAAGGACTAGCGGGGGTAATGAGCAGTTCTTC
>.|TRBJ1-1|.|TRBV7-3
CASSSTGAVYMNTEAFF
TGTGCCAGCAGCTCTACCGGGGCAGTCTACATGAACACTGAAGCTTTCTTT
>TRBD1|TRBJ2-5|.|TRBV7-2
CASSRTGQETQYF
TGTGCCAGCAGCCGGACAGGTCAAGAGACCCAGTACTTC
>TRBD2|TRBJ2-1|.|TRBV6-5
CASSWGLAPARNEQFF
TGTGCCAGCAGTTGGGGACTAGCCCCCGCGAGAAATGAGCAGTTCTTC
>TRBD1|TRBJ2-5|.|TRBV28
CASSLGQGAGEETQYF
TGTGCCAGCAGTTTAGGGCAGGGGGCCGGGGAAGAGACCCAGTACTTC
>.|TRBJ2-7|.|TRBV10-1
CASSQGGQQPEQYF
TGCGCCAGCAGCCAGGGCGGACAGCAACCCGAGCAGTACTTC
>.|TRBJ2-1|.|TRBV4-1
CASSQMGTERLEPFF
TGCGCCAGCAGCCAAATGGGGACGGAGCGTCTGGAACCGTTCTTC
>.|TRBJ2-5|once|TRBV19
CASSIDLEETQYF
TGTGCCAGTAGTATAGATCTGGAAGAGACCCAGTACTTC
>.|TRBJ1-1|.|TRBV6-5
CATLFRGNTEAFF
TGTGCCACCCTCTTCCGGGGGAACACTGAAGCTTTCTTT
>.|TRBJ2-3|few|TRBV6-2/TRBV6-3
CASSFGQTDTQYF
TGTGCCAGCAGTTTCGGACAGACAGATACGCAGTATTTT
>TRBD2|TRBJ2-7|.|TRBV2
CASSALAGVLLEQYF
TGTGCCAGCAGCGCACTAGCGGGAGTCCTACTGGAGCAGTACTTC
>.|TRBJ2-6|.|TRBV5-5
CASSIVEVGANVLTF
TGTGCCAGCTCCATTGTGGAGGTTGGGGCCAACGTCCTGACTTTC
>TRBD2|TRBJ2-7|.|TRBV28
CASSNGGVSYEQYF
TGTGCCAGCAGTAACGGGGGGGTGTCCTACGAGCAGTACTTC
>TRBD2|TRBJ2-1|once|TRBV7-3
CASSPGLERGEQFF
TGTGCCAGCAGCCCGGGACTAGAGAGGGGTGAGCAGTTCTTC
>TRBD1|TRBJ1-4|.|TRBV11-3
CASSLDPRGHEKLFF
TGTGCCAGCAGCTTAGATCCAAGGGGGCACGAAAAACTGTTTTTT
>TRBD1|TRBJ1-5|.|TRBV15
CATSRTGSNQPQHF
TGTGCCACCAGCAGGACAGGGAGCAATCAGCCCCAGCATTTT
>.|TRBJ2-7|.|TRBV15
CATSRDRDAGYEQYF
TGTGCCACCAGCAGGGATCGGGATGCCGGATACGAGCAGTACTTC
>.|TRBJ2-1|.|TRBV21-1
CASSKGWGIPTSNEQFF
TGTGCCAGCAGCAAAGGGTGGGGAATACCTACCTCCAATGAGCAGTTCTTC
>.|TRBJ1-4|.|TRBV30
CAWSGERGEKLFF
TGTGCCTGGAGTGGGGAGAGGGGTGAAAAACTGTTTTTT
>.|TRBJ1-6|.|TRBV5-1
CASSGHDNSPLHF
TGCGCCAGCAGCGGACATGATAATTCACCCCTCCACTTT
>TRBD1|TRBJ1-5|.|TRBV6-1
CASSRGQIKGQPQHF
TGTGCCAGCAGTAGGGGACAGATAAAAGGGCAGCCCCAGCATTTT
>.|TRBJ1-2|.|TRBV27
CASSLRGGNYGYTF
TGTGCCAGCAGTTTGAGGGGGGGAAACTATGGCTACACCTTC
>.|TRBJ1-2|.|TRBV18
CASSPEGTLNYGYTF
TGTGCCAGCTCACCGGAGGGCACCCTCAACTATGGCTACACCTTC
>.|TRBJ1-2|.|TRBV28
CASRLGLRTNYGYTF
TGTGCCAGCAGACTAGGGCTGCGAACTAACTATGGCTACACCTTC
>.|TRBJ1-1|.|TRBV19
CASSTQGNTEAFF
TGTGCCAGTAGTACACAGGGGAACACTGAAGCTTTCTTT
>.|TRBJ1-1|once|TRBV7-3
CASSTNDGTEAFF
TGTGCCAGCAGCACTAACGACGGGACAGAAGCTTTCTTT
>.|TRBJ2-1|.|TRBV27
CASSLRTTISYNEQFF
TGTGCCAGCAGTTTACGTACGACTATCTCCTACAATGAGCAGTTCTTC
>.|TRBJ1-2|.|TRBV5-1
CASSLLDPYRGDNYGYTF
TGCGCCAGCAGCTTGTTGGATCCTTACCGGGGGGATAACTATGGCTACACCTTC
>.|TRBJ2-3|.|TRBV5-1
CASRALPGADTQYF
TGCGCCAGCAGGGCGCTTCCTGGGGCAGATACGCAGTATTTT
>.|TRBJ2-4|.|TRBV20-1
CSATTGYIQYF
TGCAGTGCAACTACAGGATACATTCAGTACTTC
>.|TRBJ2-3|once|TRBV19
CASTEASTDTQYF
TGTGCCAGTACGGAGGCGAGCACAGATACGCAGTATTTT
>TRBD1|TRBJ1-2|few|TRBV5-1
CASSLGQGGAYGYTF
TGCGCCAGCAGCTTGGGACAGGGGGGTGCCTATGGCTACACCTTC
>.|TRBJ2-5|.|TRBV24-1
CATSGFDRTGTQYF
TGTGCCACCAGTGGGTTCGACAGGACGGGGACCCAGTACTTC
>.|TRBJ1-1|.|TRBV7-9
CASSLNTGGDTEAFF
TGTGCCAGCAGCCTGAACACCGGAGGTGACACTGAAGCTTTCTTT
>.|TRBJ2-7|.|TRBV27
CAGKGRGREQYF
TGTGCCGGAAAAGGGCGGGGAAGGGAGCAGTACTTC
>.|TRBJ1-5|few|TRBV13
CASSLGNQGRNQPQHF
TGTGCCAGCAGCTTAGGGAATCAGGGTCGGAATCAGCCCCAGCATTTT
>.|TRBJ2-5|.|TRBV11-2
CASSLDRTQYF
TGTGCCAGCAGCTTAGATAGGACCCAGTACTTC
>.|TRBJ1-6|.|TRBV5-1
CASSLVGFPLHF
TGCGCCAGCAGCTTGGTGGGGTTTCCCCTCCACTTT